This T cell receptor (beta chain) comes out of a study of cytomegalovirus exposure and HLA in healthy donors. PCR employed 60 Vbeta and 13 Jbeta primers. The protocol was immunoSEQ multiplex PCR, while the TCRdb copy is restricted to in-frame clones and leaves out a portion. The data show 150,000 to 200,000 clones, 60% to 80% seen once. Notes on this clone: Its antigen is not known.

This CDR3 has 16 amino acids. The ends lost 4 bases at V and 1 base at J; junction bases unmatched: 7. CDR1 is SGHDT, CDR2 YYEEEE, per germline. General study findings and limits: Among the CMV-associated chains, three were confirmed in vitro as specific for CMV antigens. Later analysis showed most CMV-associated TCR beta chains appearing HLA-restricted.

This TCR was recovered from a female donor in good health and CMV-seronegative. V and J are TRBV5-6 and TRBJ2-1, with 8 bases lining up with TRBD2. Material: PBMCs. The CDR3 DNA is TGTGCCAGCAGCCCGCGTGGCGGGAGGTCCTACAATGAGCAGTTCTTC. It translates to CASSPRGGRSYNEQFF.